This T cell receptor (beta chain) was captured by sequencing in a study of T cell changes during pregnancy in multiple sclerosis (dated by TCRdb to between 2019 and 2020). Looking at the study overall: The study examined how the T cell repertoire changed over the course of pregnancy in women with multiple sclerosis.

The CDR3 starts with the cysteine, ends with the phenylalanine, and has 15 residues. The sequence is cut down to CDR3 DNA, 45 bases in frame from base 1. CDR1 and CDR2, per the germline V gene, are ENHRY and SYGVKD. Trimming accounts for 2 bases at V and 4 bases at J, while the number of junction bases matched to no gene is 0. As regards this clone: This clone's antigen is unknown. No much larger clone exists at a distance of one base, and base qualities are not known.

Library method: the immunoSEQ multiplex PCR assay. The table was pulled from immuneACCESS by TCRdb, which kept in-frame rearrangements only. Such tables lose some clones; where checked, under half of the loss comes from unresolved V genes, and the rest has no known cause. Within this sample are tens of thousands of clones, with 90% of them counted one time only. The ten biggest clones cover about 5.2% of the sample. The V gene is TRBV10-3 and the J gene is TRBJ2-2; TRBD1 agrees with 11 junctional bases. This sample comprised peripheral blood, obtained in the third trimester of pregnancy. This receptor was taken from a female donor in good health, enrolled as a control in a pregnancy study. In nucleotides, the sequence is TGTGCCATCAGTGAGGGGACAGGGGGCACCGGGGAGCTGTTTTTT. Its product reads: CAISEGTGGTGELFF.